This T cell receptor (beta chain) was identified in a study of cytomegalovirus exposure and HLA in healthy donors (dated 2017 in TCRdb). For the wider study: According to an earlier analysis of 550 to 700 of the donors, 150 million to 200 million T cells yielded 120 million or so unique TCR beta sequences and 276 Gb of sequence data. Roughly 300 gigabases of sequencing data and tens of millions of unique TCR sequences were included in an early release covering about 620 HLA-typed donors. Among the approximately 400 genotyped donors, around 79% belonged to the genetic ancestry cluster associated with self-reported Caucasian donors. The study aimed to test whether cataloging public T cell receptors could reveal signatures of past pathogen exposure. The study profiled the T cell repertoires of 550 to 700 subjects by immunosequencing and related them to cytomegalovirus serostatus. Besides the first cohort of under 700 subjects, a separate validation cohort made up of over a hundred different subjects was used. High-throughput TCR immunosequencing, statistical association of individual TCRs with disease status, and machine learning were combined to predict cytomegalovirus infection status. In a later analysis, previously published TCR beta repertoires from 670 or so donors were re-analyzed and high-resolution HLA genotyping was added so that TCR occurrence patterns could be studied. Rather than drawing on any new phenotypic data, the later analysis identified candidate immune exposures from TCR beta sequences and the way those sequences occurred across donors. In an earlier analysis of more than 550 of the donors, high-throughput TCR beta sequencing was used to judge whether each TCR beta V gene segment behaved as functional or pseudogenic. Donor age, sex, ethnicity and CMV serostatus were compiled alongside the repertoire data. A later genetic analysis took genome-wide SNP genotypes for about 55% of the 666 donors and used that subset as a discovery cohort. All discovery cohort repertoires had been generated on a single sequencing platform. HLA typing included class I and class II loci at four-digit resolution. The number of typed donors differed by locus: roughly 620-640 for A, B, C, DRB1 and DQB1; some 500 for DQA1; approximately 610 for DPA1; and about 450 for DPB1. A handful of DR-DQ haplotypes were treated as single units for association and clustering because of strong linkage in the cohort. On average, over 200,000 unique TCR beta nucleotide sequences were sequenced per donor among 398 genotyped donors of the cohort, with roughly 18% of those sequences being non-productive. General study outcomes and caveats: Linkage disequilibrium might explain the correlated functional status among segregating V segments, but an unknown experimental factor could not be ruled out. The classifier was reported to diagnose cytomegalovirus status with high specificity and sensitivity in both the original and validation cohorts. A further reported finding was that TCR beta sequences accurately predicted the HLA-A and HLA-B alleles for most subjects in the first cohort. Roughly uniform sequencing depth across donors was assumed in presence/absence analyses, although this assumption may not hold. It was suggested by the authors that the approach could potentially be generalized to other disease states and immunological phenotypes. According to a later analysis, TCR association rates differed among HLA loci, with DRB1 alleles showing the most associated TCRs and HLA-C alleles showing the fewest. Compared with equally common non-associated chains, HLA-associated TCR beta chains in a later analysis were more clonally expanded and had lower generation probabilities. In vitro tests confirmed that a few of the cytomegalovirus-associated TCR beta chains recognize cytomegalovirus antigens. Broadly in line with IMGT annotations, most TCR beta V segments showed up in productive rearrangements about 90% or about 30% of the time in an earlier analysis of several hundred of the donors. Because HLA typing was missing for some donors at each locus, association tests included only the typed subset. A later analysis reported that several top co-occurrence clusters appeared linked to parvovirus B19, influenza, CMV and Epstein-Barr virus. Seventeen rarely observed V segments, including chromosome 9 orphons, were excluded from the earlier analysis of several hundred of the donors because counts were too low. Most TCR sequences were seen in very few donors, while some public TCRs were found in many individuals. Only TCR beta chains were sequenced in this cohort, and the absence of alpha or paired-chain data limited detectable features. Compared with the roughly 670-donor mean, donors in an Asian-associated ancestry cluster had fewer N-insertions in productive TCRs, according to a later genetic analysis. When HLA alleles, especially DR and DQ, strongly co-occurred, attributing TCR associations to individual alleles was difficult. In a later analysis, some 17,000 TCR beta sequences were associated with specific HLA alleles at a false discovery rate of 0.05. A cluster of highly shared sequence variants was judged likely to represent a technical artifact of the sequencing pipeline. According to a later analysis, most CMV-associated TCR beta chains appeared to be HLA-restricted, and the HLA associations seemed to be driven largely by CMV exposure. An association between a missense DCLRE1C variant and V-gene and J-gene trimming of TCR beta chains was found in a later genetic analysis and replicated in an independent cohort. A total of roughly 160 TCR beta chains were listed by the study as associated with cytomegalovirus. For the cohort, immune exposure information was limited to CMV serostatus.

Libraries came from the immunoSEQ multiplex PCR assay. The multiplex PCR relied on a mix of 60 forward primers for TCR Vbeta segments and 13 reverse primers for TCR Jbeta segments. Amplification of the CDR3 region of rearranged TCR beta genes was performed with a multiplex PCR assay on genomic DNA. The Illumina HiSeq System was used to sequence the amplified TCR beta libraries as 87-base-pair reads. Per the source publication's procedure: In a later analysis, tens of millions of unique TCR beta chains were counted across the roughly 670 repertoires, and around 10 million of these chains were shared by at least two donors. A nearest-neighbor algorithm error-corrected the raw reads and collapsed the reads into unique sequences, merging closely related sequences to remove PCR and sequencing errors. CDR3 sequences were aligned to IMGT reference sequences to assign V, D and J gene segments. For a sequence to be retained, a match of at least six nucleotides was required to both a V gene segment and a J gene segment. Rearrangements were called productive when the CDR3 lacked stop codons and stayed in frame with V and J; all others were non-productive. CDR3 was defined according to IMGT convention as the region running from the second conserved V-encoded cysteine to the conserved J-encoded phenylalanine. Sequences without an unambiguous match to a single V gene segment were excluded from the earlier analysis of about 630 of the donors. An earlier analysis of fewer than 650 of the donors classified V segments as functional when productive rearrangements were above 56.7% and as segregating when the standard deviation between donors was above 5%. A statistical classification framework was built for diagnosing cytomegalovirus status from the catalog of TCR beta chain sequences. In a later analysis, TCR nucleotide sequences were compared against IMGT/GENE-DB human TR gene sequences so that V and J genes could be assigned. A later analysis assigned CDR3 sequences and most-parsimonious VDJ recombination scenarios with the TCRdist pipeline. A later analysis defined each TCR beta chain by its CDR3 amino acid sequence plus V-gene family, and excluded reads lacking a unique V-gene family. In a later analysis, approximately 590 highly shared, low-generation-probability nucleotide sequences were removed to address suspected cross-contamination and a sequencing artifact. In a later analysis, a clonal expansion index was calculated for each public chain from normalized within-repertoire ranks of inferred template counts. In a later analysis, generation probabilities were computed with a VDJ recombination model fitted to out-of-frame rearrangements, and the resulting probabilities were checked against IGoR. In a later analysis, hypergeometric tests were used to score TCR-TCR, TCR-HLA and TCR-CMV co-occurrence, with a repertoire-size bias correction applied to TCR pairs. False discovery rates were estimated in a later analysis by permuting HLA or CMV assignments 20 times. In a later analysis, co-occurring TCRs were grouped with DBSCAN, and TCRdist sequence similarity was added when clustering was performed within HLA-allele-positive subsets. Repertoires with fewer than 30,000 or more than 120,000 public chains, plus five repertoires with anomalous nucleotide sharing, were excluded from co-occurrence clustering. Here the immuneACCESS table is served through TCRdb, limited to in-frame sequences with V and J called. Missing clones are a known gap in these copies; in checked studies unresolved V genes cover under half, and the rest lacks a known reason. That table is the source of V, J and clone size, and D and trimming were worked out from the DNA. This sample gives roughly 140,000 clones in total; roughly 9.4% of them show up just once. Of the sample, less than 2% falls within the top ten clones.

The cohort was made up of 500 to 800 healthy bone marrow donors. All cohort members were sampled while nominally healthy, although unrecorded immune exposures were likely present. The donor tested CMV seronegative, placing the donor among the 350 to 400 seronegative members of the cohort. A peripheral blood sample was provided by each donor, and peripheral blood mononuclear cells were used for TCR beta sequencing. Genomic DNA extraction from the blood cell samples was performed with the Qiagen DNeasy Blood Extraction Kit. This clone was counted between two and nine times. It lacks a known antigen. Qualities for individual bases were not recorded, and no much larger clone is one base off. This TCR was recovered from a male donor in good health and CMV-seronegative. Material: PBMCs.

The sequenced DNA is TGCGCCAGCAGCCAAGGGACAGGGGGATCGGGGGAGCAGTACTTC. It specifies CASSQGTGGSGEQYF. The chain uses TRBV5-1 and TRBJ2-7; TRBD1 fits 11 bases in the junction. The CDR3, cysteine through phenylalanine, is 15 amino acids long. The entry retains the CDR3 DNA only, 45 bases that are in frame from base 1. Trimming leaves V shorter by 4 bases and J shorter by 7 bases, with the junction holding 10 bases beyond the gene matches. Looking up the germline V gene yields CDR1 SGHRS and CDR2 YFSETQ. This CDR3, with the reference TRBV5-1 and TRBJ2-7 proteins standing in past its ends, gives the full variable domain KAGVTQTPRYLIKTRGQQVTLSCSPISGHRSVSWYQQTPGQGLQFLFEYFSETQRNKGNFPGRFSGRQFSNSRSEMNVSTLELGDSALYLCASSQGTGGSGEQYFGPGTRLTVT.